This entry lists 7 T cell receptor beta chains sequenced from one sample in a study of early T cells in non-severe SARS-CoV-2 infection. TCRdb analysed the 5' RACE reads with MiXCR anew, one entry per CDR3 protein. This table holds around 50,000 distinct CDR3 sequences, approximately 6.7% found once. The sequenced sample was whole blood. Source of these receptors: an adult who was a healthcare worker with PCR-confirmed SARS-CoV-2 infection or an uninfected control (not recorded which).

The table lists this clonotype with many counts. V and J are TRBV6-2 or TRBV6-3 and TRBJ2-1; a possible D gene is TRBD1 (6 bases). Per the germline V gene, CDR1 is MNHEY and CDR2 is SVGEGT. V was shortened by 5 bases and J by 8 bases, with 10 bases between the two germline ends. This CDR3 contains 12 residues. This CDR3 reads CASSPTGYEQFF. CDR3 bases: TGTGCCAGCAGTCCAACAGGGTATGAGCAGTTCTTC.

This clonotype was found many times. The gene calls are TRBV12-3 or TRBV12-4 and TRBJ2-1, with 7 bases identical to TRBD2. V was pared by 6 bases and J by 9 bases, with 8 bases of the junction left unmatched. The CDR3 runs 13 residues. The CDR3 DNA reads as TGTGCCAGCAGCCGGTGGGAGGGCACTGAGCAGTTCTTC. Translated, it gives CASSRWEGTEQFF.

This clonotype occurred many times. The gene calls are TRBV3-1 and TRBJ1-1; D remains ambiguous. Germline CDR1 is LGHDT and CDR2 is YNNKEL (reference sequence). V was clipped by 7 bases and J by 1 base, with 10 bases between them. This CDR3 comprises 13 residues. The CDR3 nucleotides read TGTGCCAGCACTAAAGGTCAGAACACTGAAGCTTTCTTT. This translates into CASTKGQNTEAFF.

In its sample, this clonotype was seen a few times. The chain has TRBV5-8 and TRBJ2-2, with 7 bases that match TRBD1. Per the germline V gene, CDR1 is SGHTS and CDR2 is YDEGEE. With V trimmed by 2 bases and J by 4 bases, 5 bases remained unmatched. CDR3 size: 15 residues. CDR3 sequence reads: CASSFGQAGTGELFF. The CDR3 nucleotides are TGTGCCAGCAGCTTCGGACAGGCGGGCACCGGGGAGCTGTTTTTT.

This clonotype came up many times. J is TRBJ1-5 and V is TRBV15; no clear D gene. V was pared by 0 bases and J by 3 bases, with 9 bases between. This CDR3 is built from 15 residues. Looked up from germline, CDR1 is LNHNV and CDR2 is YYDKDF (reference sequence). DNA of the CDR3: TGTGCCACCAGCAGAGAAGGGTCCCCCAATCAGCCCCAGCATTTT. It yields the protein CATSREGSPNQPQHF.

This clonotype was recorded many times. V and J are TRBV2 and TRBJ2-3; TRBD2 might be the D (5 bases). V lost 4 bases to trimming and J lost 1 base, with 12 bases between them. Germline lookup yields CDR1 SNHLY and CDR2 FYNNEI. This CDR3 comprises 15 residues. CDR3 residues: CASSADGMRTDTQYF. The CDR3 nucleotides read TGTGCCAGCAGTGCGGACGGGATGCGCACAGATACGCAGTATTTT.

This clonotype was found a few times. The genes are TRBV11-3 and TRBJ2-5; 10 positions match TRBD1. The CDR3 consists of 16 residues. The germline gives CDR1 SGHNT, CDR2 YENEEA. The V gene end was trimmed by 4 bases and the J gene end by 1 base; junction bases not matched to a gene: 6. The CDR3 DNA reads TGTGCCAGCAGCTCACGGACAGGGGGGACCCAAGAGACCCAGTACTTC. This translates into CASSSRTGGTQETQYF. The whole variable domain, remainder taken from reference TRBV11-3 and TRBJ2-5, is EAGVVQSPRYKIIEKKQPVAFWCNPISGHNTLYWYLQNLGQGPELLIRYENEEAVDDSQLPKDRFSAERLKGVDSTLKIQPAELGDSAVYLCASSSRTGGTQETQYFGPGTRLLVL.